This T cell receptor (beta chain) is drawn from a study of graft-versus-host responses after intestinal transplantation. Study background: Grafts that recipients had were multivisceral, liver-intestinal, or isolated intestinal transplants. Recipients were all induced with anti-thymocyte globulin, then given tacrolimus and steroids for around three years. Overall study results and limits: GvH clones were identified in recipient marrow, with some first appearing in ileum or blood.

TCRdb keeps only in-frame clones here, not all; method: immunoSEQ multiplex PCR. The table has over 100,000 clones, 85% to 95% seen once. This CDR3 contains 16 residues. CDR1 and CDR2 (germline): SGHRS, YFSETQ. Trimming removed 4 bases from V and 1 base from J, with 17 bases in between. On this clone itself: As yet, its antigen is unknown.

The receptor's source is a human donor who was the organ donor for an intestinal transplant. This specimen consisted of unstimulated CD4+ T cells sorted from spleen or lymph node cells, obtained before transplant. This chain links TRBV5-1 with TRBJ1-1; D ambiguous. The CDR3 is CASSPAPPGPNTEAFF. The CDR3 nucleotides are TGCGCCAGCAGCCCGGCCCCCCCAGGCCCGAACACTGAAGCTTTCTTT.